The 27 T cell receptor beta chains presented below share a single source sample, sequenced in a study of CD8+ T cells in alopecia areata. Following RNA extraction, reverse transcription yielded cDNA that acted as the sequencing template. Clones were read by immunoSEQ multiplex PCR, and TCRdb kept only the in-frame ones, dropping some. The sample comprises under 15,000 clones, roughly 65% of which are singletons, and 20% to 25% rests with the top ten. Lesional scalp tissue (obtained by punch biopsy) and peripheral blood were collected from alopecia areata patients. What was sequenced was skin. The receptor source for this set is a human donor with alopecia areata.

The V and J genes are TRBV9 and TRBJ2-1, with 13 bases fitting TRBD2. Germline V gives CDR1 SGDLS, CDR2 YYNGEE. The CDR3 runs 17 residues. V gave up 0 bases and J gave up 9 bases; unmatched junction bases: 9. The CDR3 is CASSVGPGTSGIGEQFF. CDR3 nucleotide sequence: TGTGCCAGCAGCGTAGGACCCGGGACTAGCGGGATAGGTGAGCAGTTCTTC. The whole variable domain, remainder taken from reference TRBV9 and TRBJ2-1, is DSGVTQTPKHLITATGQRVTLRCSPRSGDLSVYWYQQSLDQGLQFLIQYYNGEERAKGNILERFSAQQFPDLHSELNLSSLELGDSALYFCASSVGPGTSGIGEQFFGPGTRLTVL.

This clone has a single count. The chain links TRBV9 to TRBJ2-5, with D tentatively TRBD1 or TRBD2 (5 bases each). The CDR3 is made up of 14 amino acids. V lost 0 bases to trimming and J lost 2 bases, with 8 bases between them. Germline CDR1 and CDR2: SGDLS and YYNGEE. The CDR3 protein is CASSVDWGQETQYF. The CDR3 DNA sequence: TGTGCCAGCAGCGTAGACTGGGGGCAAGAGACCCAGTACTTC.

V and J are TRBV7-9 and TRBJ2-1, with a tentative D call TRBD2 (5 bases). The germline V gene encodes CDR1 SEHNR and CDR2 FQNEAQ (reference sequence). V was clipped by 1 base and J by 9 bases, with 19 bases between them. There are 16 residues in the CDR3. This chain's CDR3 is CASSLGPGLGISEQFF. The CDR3, as DNA: TGTGCCAGCAGCTTAGGGCCGGGGTTAGGGATCAGTGAGCAGTTCTTC.

The chain joins TRBV6-1 to TRBJ2-7; 9 nucleotides align to TRBD2. V lost 1 base, J lost 7 bases, and 8 bases stayed unmatched. The V gene's germline CDR1 is MNHNS and CDR2 SASEGT. The CDR3 extends over 15 amino acids. The CDR3 loop reads CASSEEAGGPGEQYF. CDR3 bases: TGTGCCAGCAGTGAAGAGGCGGGAGGGCCGGGGGAGCAGTACTTC.

This clone was detected only a few times. This chain links TRBV10-2 with TRBJ1-3; 7 bases are a match to TRBD1. V shed 7 bases and J 3 bases; nucleotides not matched to a gene: 6. The germline V gene encodes CDR1 WSHSY and CDR2 SAAADI. This CDR3 has 14 amino acids. CDR3 coding DNA: TGCGCCAGCACAAGGGGGCTAGATGGAAACACCATATATTTT. This encodes CASTRGLDGNTIYF.

This clone was detected a few times. The chain uses TRBV6-5 and TRBJ2-1, with 10 bases lining up with TRBD2. The J segment lost 7 bases and the V segment lost 7 bases, leaving 10 bases of the junction unmatched. The CDR3 has 15 residues. CDR1 is MNHEY and CDR2 is SVGAGI in the germline V gene. The CDR3 region has the DNA TGTGCCAGCACCCTGAGGGCTAGCGGGGGAAATGAGCAGTTCTTC. Amino acids: CASTLRASGGNEQFF.

This clone was counted a few times. The V and J genes are TRBV6-4 and TRBJ2-3; D is tentatively TRBD1 or TRBD2 (5 bases each). Between the trimmed V and J ends, which lost 2 bases and 0 bases, there was a span of 9 bases. The germline gives CDR1 MRHNA, CDR2 SNTAGT. The CDR3 covers 15 residues. CDR3 coding DNA: TGTGCCAGCAGTGACGGGGCGGGCAGCACAGATACGCAGTATTTT. Translation: CASSDGAGSTDTQYF.

The CDR3 DNA follows: TGCAGCGTTGAATGGTCCCCCGGGGCCAAAAACATTCAGTACTTC. It translates to CSVEWSPGAKNIQYF. The genes are TRBV29-1 and TRBJ2-4, with D unclear. The CDR3 runs to 15 residues. V was shortened by 2 bases and J by 1 base, with 12 bases between the two germline ends. Germline CDR1 reads SQVTM; CDR2 reads ANQGSEA.

This clone appeared a few times. The chain has TRBV5-1 and TRBJ2-5; 10 nucleotides agree with TRBD2. The V and J ends lost 4 bases and 4 bases, in that order; junction bases with no gene match: 7. Germline V gene lookup returns CDR1 SGHRS and CDR2 YFSETQ. This CDR3 has 15 amino acids. The CDR3 DNA reads TGCGCCAGCAGCCCTCTAGCGGGAGTCGGAGAGACCCAGTACTTC. It is translated as CASSPLAGVGETQYF.

A few counts support this clone. This sequence joins TRBV5-1 and TRBJ1-5; unclear D gene. Germline CDR1 and CDR2: SGHRS and YFSETQ. Trimming pared 0 bases from V and 0 bases from J, leaving 1 base between. This CDR3 is 13 amino acids long. The chain's CDR3 is CASSLDSNQPQHF. The CDR3 nucleotides read TGCGCCAGCAGCTTGGATAGCAATCAGCCCCAGCATTTT. The full variable domain, rest sourced from reference TRBV5-1 and TRBJ1-5, is KAGVTQTPRYLIKTRGQQVTLSCSPISGHRSVSWYQQTPGQGLQFLFEYFSETQRNKGNFPGRFSGRQFSNSRSEMNVSTLELGDSALYLCASSLDSNQPQHFGDGTRLSIL.

The V call is TRBV11-3, the J call TRBJ2-2, with a tentative D call TRBD1 (6 bases). CDR1 SGHNT and CDR2 YENEEA come from the germline V gene. Trimming stripped 1 base from V and 7 bases from J, with 13 bases between. This CDR3 comprises 15 residues. In DNA, the CDR3 is TGTGCCAGCAGCTTAGGTGCAGGGGAGTTCGGGGAGCTGTTTTTT. Its translation is CASSLGAGEFGELFF.

V gene TRBV10-3 combines with J gene TRBJ2-6; 8 bases align to TRBD1. V was pared by 9 bases and J by 0 bases, with 13 bases of the junction left unmatched. Looked up from germline, CDR1 is ENHRY and CDR2 is SYGVKD. The CDR3 has 18 residues. Here the CDR3 reads CAIHSGQGILSGANVLTF. The DNA of the CDR3 is TGTGCCATTCACTCCGGACAGGGAATACTCTCTGGGGCCAACGTCCTGACTTTC.

The gene calls are TRBV28 and TRBJ2-7; TRBD2 aligns across 10 bases. Germline loops: CDR1 MDHEN, CDR2 SYDVKM. V lost 6 bases to trimming and J lost 5 bases; unmatched junction nucleotides: 10. This CDR3 is 15 amino acids long. As DNA, the CDR3 is TGTGCCAGCAGCCCCGACCTAGCGGGAGTCCACGAGCAGTACTTC. Protein product: CASSPDLAGVHEQYF.

By sample fraction, this clone is large. The CDR3 coding sequence is TGTGCCAGCTCATTCACAGGACTAGCGGGAACCTACGAGCAGTACTTC. This encodes CASSFTGLAGTYEQYF. The chain has TRBV18 and TRBJ2-7; 12 nucleotides line up with TRBD2. V was pared by 5 bases and J by 2 bases, with 7 bases of the junction left unmatched. The CDR3 sequence is 16 residues long. Germline CDR1 is KGHSH and CDR2 is LQKENI.

The V and J genes are TRBV5-4 and TRBJ2-1, with D possibly being TRBD1 or TRBD2 (5 bases each). The V gene lost 0 bases and the J gene lost 5 bases, with 18 bases spanning the gap. The CDR3 sequence is 17 residues long. CDR1 and CDR2 from the germline V gene are SGHNT and YYREEE (reference sequence). The CDR3 sequence is CASSLEYGTQLHNEQFF. CDR3 DNA: TGTGCCAGCAGCTTGGAGTACGGGACCCAACTACACAATGAGCAGTTCTTC.

This chain uses TRBV4-1 with TRBJ2-1; 14 bases are shared with TRBD2. Germline loops: CDR1 MGHRA, CDR2 YSYEKL. The CDR3 extends over 22 amino acids. With V trimmed by 3 bases and J by 8 bases, 24 bases remained unmatched. The CDR3 nucleotides are TGCGCCAGCAGCCAGCCAAGATTAGGGGCACGGGGTGGGACTAGCGGGAGCGATGAGCAGTTCTTC. As protein: CASSQPRLGARGGTSGSDEQFF.

The J gene is TRBJ2-1, the V gene TRBV7-3, with a tentative D call TRBD2 (6 bases). The germline V gene encodes CDR1 SGHTA and CDR2 FQGTGA. V lost 4 bases, J lost 4 bases, and 14 bases lay in between. The CDR3 extends over 15 amino acids. CDR3 sequence (DNA): TGTGCCAGCAGCTGGGGAGGACTGGCGTACAATGAGCAGTTCTTC. Translating gives CASSWGGLAYNEQFF.

The chain employs TRBV18 and TRBJ2-1, with D unresolved. Trimming shortened V by 3 bases and J by 6 bases, and 15 bases separated the two germline ends. Looked up from germline, CDR1 is KGHSH and CDR2 is LQKENI. The CDR3 spans 15 residues. The CDR3 DNA is TGTGCCAGCTCACCGTTAACTTGGGATGGCAATGAGCAGTTCTTC. It encodes CASSPLTWDGNEQFF.

The CDR3: CASSPGQGFQKLFF. The CDR3 nucleotides read TGTGCCAGCAGTCCGGGACAGGGATTTCAAAAACTGTTTTTT. The chain is built from TRBV28 and TRBJ1-4; 9 nucleotides align to TRBD1. The CDR3 consists of 14 residues. Germline V lookup: CDR1 MDHEN, CDR2 SYDVKM. Trimming removed 5 bases from V and 9 bases from J; junction bases left unmatched: 7.

This chain links TRBV19 with TRBJ1-1; D is perhaps TRBD1 (6 bases). Per the germline V gene, CDR1 is LNHDA and CDR2 is SQIVND (reference sequence). With 6 bases removed from V and 4 bases from J, the gap between germline ends came to 12 bases. The CDR3 totals 13 residues. CDR3 region: CASSDGTPTEAFF. CDR3 DNA sequence: TGTGCCAGTAGCGACGGGACACCCACTGAAGCTTTCTTT.

By share, this clone ranks as large (0.1 to 1%). The V gene is TRBV28, the J gene TRBJ1-4; D is unclear. The V gene's germline CDR1 is MDHEN and CDR2 SYDVKM. The CDR3 is 15 amino acids. V was clipped by 4 bases and J by 7 bases, with 16 bases between them. For the CDR3, the DNA is TGTGCCAGCAGTTCCGGAGCAGGCTCGGGTGAAAAACTGTTTTTT. Its translation: CASSSGAGSGEKLFF.

The DNA of the CDR3 is TGTGCCAGCAGCTTACCGGGGGCCTACGAGCAGTACTTC. Protein: CASSLPGAYEQYF. The chain combines TRBV7-9 with TRBJ2-7, with D maybe TRBD2 (6 bases). V dropped 2 bases and J dropped 2 bases, with 7 bases sitting between them. CDR3 length: 13 amino acids. Germline values: CDR1 SEHNR, CDR2 FQNEAQ (reference sequence).

This chain joins TRBV7-3 and TRBJ2-2, with 7 positions matching TRBD2. The length of the CDR3 is 14 residues. CDR1 and CDR2 from the germline V gene are SGHTA and FQGTGA. The V segment lost 1 base and the J segment 4 bases; nucleotides outside the gene matches: 0. The CDR3 protein is CASSLSGSTGELFF. CDR3 DNA sequence: TGTGCCAGCAGCTTAAGCGGGAGCACCGGGGAGCTGTTTTTT. The full variable domain, its missing parts supplied by reference TRBV7-3 and TRBJ2-2, is GAGVSQTPSNKVTEKGKYVELRCDPISGHTALYWYRQSLGQGPEFLIYFQGTGAADDSGLPNDRFFAVRPEGSVSTLKIQRTERGDSAVYLCASSLSGSTGELFFGEGSRLTVL.

This clone was seen a single time. The rearrangement links TRBV29-1 to TRBJ2-1, with TRBD1 matching 8 bases. This CDR3 is 13 amino acids long. Per germline, CDR1 SQVTM and CDR2 ANQGSEA. Germline trimming cut 7 bases from V and 4 bases from J; bases unmatched to any gene: 6. As DNA, the CDR3 is TGCAGCGCCGCGGACAGGGTTTACAATGAGCAGTTCTTC. Its translation: CSAADRVYNEQFF.

V gene TRBV19 combines with J gene TRBJ2-4; 7 bases agree with TRBD2. Per the germline V gene, CDR1 is LNHDA and CDR2 is SQIVND (reference sequence). The CDR3 covers 15 residues. V was pared by 8 bases and J by 6 bases, with 13 bases of the junction left unmatched. For the CDR3, the DNA is TGTGCCAGTGGGCCATCCGGGACGGGGGGAAACATTCAGTACTTC. This encodes CASGPSGTGGNIQYF.

V usage is TRBV29-1 and J usage is TRBJ2-4; D perhaps matches TRBD1 (5 bases). CDR3 size: 15 residues. CDR1 SQVTM and CDR2 ANQGSEA come from the germline V gene. Trimming pared 2 bases from V and 2 bases from J, leaving 13 bases between. The CDR3 DNA follows: TGCAGCGTTGAAAAAGACAGATTTCCCAAAAACATTCAGTACTTC. Its translation: CSVEKDRFPKNIQYF.

Note on this clone: Other DNA sequences of this sample code for an identical CDR3. The CDR3 region is CASRIRSFDQPQHF. CDR3 sequence (DNA): TGTGCCAGCAGGATACGGTCCTTTGACCAGCCCCAGCATTTT. The chain joins TRBV28 to TRBJ1-5; D is undetermined. The CDR3 has 14 amino acids. Germline V gives CDR1 MDHEN, CDR2 SYDVKM. Between the trimmed V and J ends, which lost 6 bases and 7 bases, there was a span of 16 bases.